The TCR beta chain described here comes from a study of blood T cell repertoires in COVID-19. Study details: PBMCs, B-cell-depleted T cells, or T cells provided the cDNA or gDNA that made up the material.

Assay: immunoSEQ multiplex PCR; the TCRdb copy retains only in-frame clones and omits some. The sample carries roughly 230,000 clones, approximately 81% recorded once. Losses at the gene ends were 7 bases for V and 4 bases for J; bases not matched to a gene: 6. CDR1 and CDR2 from the germline V gene are SQVTM and ANQGSEA. This CDR3 region has 12 residues. Participants spanned ages about 18 to 89 years and resided in around 25 US areas. Self-reported history from a screening survey and questionnaire set each donor's cohort. In the 2 weeks before study entry, exposed participants met a COVID-19 case, which was PCR-confirmed or clinician-diagnosed.

The sequenced sample consisted of PBMCs or T cells enriched from blood (not recorded which). The V call is TRBV29-1, the J call TRBJ2-7; 8 bases line up with TRBD1. The receptor's source is a woman between 50 and 59 years old who had been exposed to COVID-19. The CDR3 reads CSALTGEYEQYF. The CDR3 nucleotides are TGCAGCGCACTGACAGGGGAGTACGAGCAGTACTTC.